This T cell receptor (beta chain) is drawn from a study of T cells in Graves' hyperthyroidism and ophthalmopathy. Study-wide results and limits: Ophthalmopathy was separated from stable hyperthyroidism by a 13 V-J model.

RNA transcripts yielded amplified TCR beta CDR3 regions. Carried out on the TCR CDR3, a first-round RT-PCR used the HTBI primer set. TCRdb reanalysed the multiplex PCR reads using MiXCR and keeps one entry per CDR3 protein. The table lists approximately 870,000 distinct CDR3 sequences, around 39% of them singletons. The PBMCs studied were ones that came from about 10 ml fresh peripheral blood. In the case of this clonotype: What it recognizes is unknown.

The sequenced sample consisted of blood. The sequence was collected from a man aged 18 to 29 with Graves' hyperthyroidism.

The CDR3 sequence is CASSQGRSLGGETQYF. In DNA, the CDR3 is TGTGCCAGCAGCCAAGGGCGTAGCCTCGGTGGAGAGACCCAGTACTTC. This chain links TRBV14 with TRBJ2-5; D gene unclear. With 1 base removed from V and 4 bases from J, the gap between germline ends came to 16 bases. The germline V gene has CDR1 SGHDN and CDR2 FVKESK. The length of the CDR3 is 16 residues.